Sequencing of this TCR beta chain was carried out in a study of cytomegalovirus exposure and HLA in healthy donors. Overall study findings and caveats: Roughly even sequencing depth across donors was the assumption behind the presence/absence analyses. There were several of the most significant clusters that appeared linked to common viral pathogens in a later analysis.

Notes on this clone: Its target is unknown.

All the people who gave samples were healthy bone marrow donors. Primers for the PCR totalled 60 Vbeta and 13 Jbeta. The assay was immunoSEQ multiplex PCR, and TCRdb's table has in-frame clones only and misses some. This sample's table reports about 92,000 clones. Trimming left V 3 bases short and J 8 bases short, with 8 bases between. The germline V gene encodes CDR1 ENHRY and CDR2 SYGVKD. CDR3 length equals 12 residues. J is TRBJ1-3 and V is TRBV10-3; no reliable D call. The TCR originated in a middle-aged man in good health and CMV-seropositive. Material for sequencing was PBMCs. In DNA, the CDR3 is TGTGCCATCAGTGACGTTTCAGACACCATATATTTT. Translated: CAISDVSDTIYF.